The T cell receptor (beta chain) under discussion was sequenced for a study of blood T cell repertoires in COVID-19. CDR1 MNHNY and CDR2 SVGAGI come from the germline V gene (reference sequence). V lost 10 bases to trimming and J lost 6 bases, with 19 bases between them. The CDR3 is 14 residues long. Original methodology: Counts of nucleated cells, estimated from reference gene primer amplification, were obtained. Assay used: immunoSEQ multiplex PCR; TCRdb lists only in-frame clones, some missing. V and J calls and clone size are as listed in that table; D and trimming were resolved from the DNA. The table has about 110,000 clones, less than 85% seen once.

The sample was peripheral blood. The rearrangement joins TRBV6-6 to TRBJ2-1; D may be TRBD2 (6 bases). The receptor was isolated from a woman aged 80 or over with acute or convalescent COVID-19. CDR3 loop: CATEIGDSPNEQFF. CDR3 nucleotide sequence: TGTGCCACCGAAATAGGGGACTCCCCCAATGAGCAGTTCTTC.